A selection of T cell receptor beta chains follows, all from one sample in a study of post-analysis software for immune sequencing data. TCRdb ran MiXCR on the PCR reads and lists one entry per CDR3 protein. The sample lists hundreds of thousands of distinct CDR3 sequences, 40% to 50% occurring once. Sequenced sample: blood. The receptors originated from a girl aged 10 to 17 with multiple sclerosis. Both conserved end residues are trimmed from each CDR3. Each record gives: V gene, CDR3 protein.

TRBV10-3 AIGESGGIQPLH
TRBV20-1 SPRAGGASSYNEQY
TRBV4-1 ASSQGRFKSNQPQH
TRBV6-2/TRBV6-3 ASRGTNSYEQY
TRBV30 AWIGGSTDTQY
TRBV4-1 ASSQGTGTEPFGYT
TRBV9 ASSRHQDRSEQY
TRBV9 ASSASGTGVETQY
TRBV12-3/TRBV12-4 ASSLGSPREQY
TRBV25-1 ASSESLAGSYEQY
TRBV5-5 ASSPQTGSIAKNIQY
TRBV5-1 ASSAADGGLNEQF
TRBV5-6 ASSFATGGSYNEQF
TRBV3-1 ASSSRASYEQY
TRBV5-1 ASSLMRNEQF
TRBV7-9 ASRLSGAGYT
TRBV3-1 ASSRLGTEQF
TRBV29-1 SVETRRGLNEQF
TRBV4-2 ASSPYGGFTEAF
TRBV11-2 ASSPGEEQY
TRBV14 ASSQGAIELETQY
TRBV10-3 AIGEGASSDTQY
TRBV11-2 ASSLGPGREGTEAF
TRBV7-8 ASSLQRELGNEQF
TRBV5-1 ASSLEVGYYEQY
TRBV6-2/TRBV6-3 ASSYVTSSGGSHYNEQF
TRBV11-2 ASSLTRTPSYNEQF